The next 14 T cell receptor beta chains were all read from a single sample in a study of cytomegalovirus exposure and HLA in healthy donors. Primers included in the PCR were 60 Vbeta and 13 Jbeta primers. Sequencing was performed with immunoSEQ multiplex PCR; in TCRdb, only in-frame clones are kept and a portion is missing. The sample records about 160,000 clones, more than 70% being singletons. Input material: PBMCs. Every receptor here comes from a man aged 55 to 69 in good health and CMV-seronegative.

DNA for the CDR3: TGTGCCAGCAGTTATGAGACTACCTATAACAATGAGCAGTTCTTC. Translation: CASSYETTYNNEQFF. The rearrangement joins TRBV6-5 to TRBJ2-1, with a possible D match to TRBD2 (5 bases). Trimming left V 3 bases short and J 5 bases short, with 14 bases between. Germline CDR1 MNHEY, CDR2 SVGAGI. The CDR3 runs 15 residues.

The chain links TRBV4-3 to TRBJ2-1; D is ambiguous. The CDR3 covers 13 residues. Per germline, CDR1 LGHNA and CDR2 YSLEER. With 4 bases removed from V and 7 bases from J, the gap between germline ends came to 11 bases. The CDR3 nucleotides are TGCGCCAGCAGCCCTGGCATGGTGAATGAGCAGTTCTTC. Translating gives CASSPGMVNEQFF.

This rearrangement joins TRBV11-3 to TRBJ2-3; D is perhaps TRBD2 (7 bases). Between the trimmed V and J ends, which lost 1 base and 6 bases, there was a span of 17 bases. The germline V gene has CDR1 SGHNT and CDR2 YENEEA. The CDR3 spans 16 residues. The CDR3, as DNA: TGTGCCAGCAGCTTAGGTGGCGGGGGCCTAGGGGATACGCAGTATTTT. It codes for CASSLGGGGLGDTQYF.

The V gene is TRBV4-3, the J gene TRBJ2-7; D gene unclear. Germline V gene sequence: CDR1 LGHNA, CDR2 YSLEER. V shed 0 bases and J shed 3 bases, with 30 bases lying between them. This CDR3 contains 21 residues. CDR3 coding DNA: TGCGCCAGCAGCCAAGAGTTTCGTGCCGCGGATAGCATAAAACCCCGCTACGAGCAGTACTTC. This sequence encodes CASSQEFRAADSIKPRYEQYF.

The V gene is TRBV7-3, the J gene TRBJ2-3, with 9 positions matching TRBD2. Germline CDR1 is SGHTA and CDR2 is FQGTGA. Trimming cost V 6 bases and J 1 base; bases outside gene matches: 8. The CDR3 consists of 16 residues. The CDR3 bases are TGTGCCAGCAGTAATAGCGGGGGCTATGGCACAGATACGCAGTATTTT. This gives the protein CASSNSGGYGTDTQYF.

V gene TRBV25-1 combines with J gene TRBJ1-5, with no clear D. Germline V gives CDR1 MGHDK, CDR2 SYGVNS. V was cut by 5 bases and J by 4 bases, with 9 bases left in between. There are 13 residues in the CDR3. The CDR3 DNA reads TGTGCCAGCAGTTACCAGACAAATCAGCCCCAGCATTTT. Translation: CASSYQTNQPQHF. Filled out from reference TRBV25-1 and TRBJ1-5, the complete variable domain reads EADIYQTPRYLVIGTGKKITLECSQTMGHDKMYWYQQDPGMELHLIHYSYGVNSTEKGDLSSESTVSRIRTEHFPLTLESARPSHTSQYLCASSYQTNQPQHFGDGTRLSIL.

This clone was counted only a few times. The V gene is TRBV30, the J gene TRBJ1-6; 7 nucleotides match TRBD1. V lost 2 bases to trimming and J lost 9 bases; unmatched junction nucleotides: 4. Germline V gene lookup returns CDR1 GTSNPN and CDR2 SVGIG (reference sequence). The CDR3 is 13 amino acids. CDR3 sequence: CAWSTGVASPLHF. CDR3 sequence (DNA): TGTGCCTGGAGTACAGGGGTTGCTTCACCCCTCCACTTT.

This chain links TRBV19 with TRBJ2-7, with 9 bases aligning to TRBD1. CDR3 length: 14 residues. CDR1 and CDR2 from the germline V gene are LNHDA and SQIVND (reference sequence). Trimming removed 5 bases from V and 4 bases from J; junction bases left unmatched: 6. DNA for the CDR3: TGTGCCAGTAGTGCCCCGGGACAGGGTTACGAGCAGTACTTC. This gives the protein CASSAPGQGYEQYF. The variable domain in full, with the rest retrieved from reference TRBV19 and TRBJ2-7, is DGGITQSPKYLFRKEGQNVTLSCEQNLNHDAMYWYRQDPGQGLRLIYYSQIVNDFQKGDIAEGYSVSREKKESFPLTVTSAQKNPTAFYLCASSAPGQGYEQYFGPGTRLTVT.

This sequence joins TRBV4-1 and TRBJ2-3, with 9 nucleotides matching TRBD1. The CDR3 totals 16 residues. CDR1 and CDR2 (germline): MGHRA, YSYEKL. V lost 4 bases and J lost 0; bases outside the gene matches: 5. The CDR3 coding sequence is TGCGCCAGCAGCCGGTGGGGACAGGGCAGCACAGATACGCAGTATTTT. Protein: CASSRWGQGSTDTQYF.

In this sample, this clone turned up a few times. This chain links TRBV5-5 with TRBJ1-3; D perhaps matches TRBD1 (5 bases). Germline V CDR1 and CDR2: SGHKS, YYEKEE (reference sequence). This CDR3 is built from 16 residues. Trimming removed 0 bases from V and 4 bases from J, with 14 bases in between. CDR3 in DNA: TGTGCCAGCAGCTTGGACCCAGGGCTGGACGGAAACACCATATATTTT. It encodes CASSLDPGLDGNTIYF.

The chain links TRBV30 to TRBJ2-1, with TRBD2 matching over 11 bases. There are 15 residues in the CDR3. Germline CDR1 reads GTSNPN; CDR2 reads SVGIG (reference sequence). Unmatched junction bases numbered 7, after V lost 3 bases and J lost 6 bases. The CDR3 region has the DNA TGTGCCTGGAGGGCCGGACTAGCGGGTTCCAATGAGCAGTTCTTC. Its protein product is CAWRAGLAGSNEQFF.

The chain couples TRBV11-2 to TRBJ2-5; 13 nucleotides line up with TRBD2. The J segment lost 3 bases and the V segment lost 5 bases, leaving 3 bases of the junction unmatched. Germline CDR1 is SGHAT and CDR2 is FQNNGV. The CDR3 is 15 residues long. The CDR3 reads CASSPGTSGEETQYF. CDR3 nucleotides: TGTGCCAGCAGCCCAGGGACTAGCGGGGAAGAGACCCAGTACTTC.

This clone was detected only a few times. The rearrangement joins TRBV7-9 to TRBJ1-1, with D possibly matching TRBD1 (6 bases). V was trimmed by 2 bases and J by 7 bases, leaving 8 bases between them. From germline, CDR1 is SEHNR and CDR2 FQNEAQ (reference sequence). The CDR3 runs 12 residues. The CDR3 DNA is TGTGCCAGCAGCTTATCGACAGGTGAAGCTTTCTTT. It specifies CASSLSTGEAFF. The full variable domain, completed using reference TRBV7-9 and TRBJ1-1, is DTGVSQNPRHKITKRGQNVTFRCDPISEHNRLYWYRQTLGQGPEFLTYFQNEAQLEKSRLLSDRFSAERPKGSFSTLEIQRTEQGDSAMYLCASSLSTGEAFFGQGTRLTVV.

This sequence joins TRBV7-3 and TRBJ2-3, with 8 positions matching TRBD1. After removal of 5 bases from V and 6 bases from J, the junction contained 4 bases not matched to a gene. This CDR3 has 13 residues. Looked up from germline, CDR1 is SGHTA and CDR2 is FQGTGA. CDR3 nucleotide sequence: TGTGCCAGCAGCGAGACAGGGGCGGATACGCAGTATTTT. Protein: CASSETGADTQYF.